The following is a T cell receptor beta chain sequence with its context. Its antigen is currently unknown. The CDR3 is 13 amino acids. Germline V gene sequence: CDR1 MGHDK, CDR2 SYGVNS. The V gene lost 4 bases and the J gene lost 6 bases, with 12 bases spanning the gap. This entry comes from a study of cytomegalovirus exposure and HLA in healthy donors. Points from the study as a whole: In an earlier analysis, productive rearrangement rates for most beta V segments clustered near 87% or 30%.

In the PCR, 60 Vbeta and 13 Jbeta primers were used. Sequencing was performed with immunoSEQ multiplex PCR; in TCRdb, only in-frame clones are kept and a portion is missing. The sample includes some 180,000 clones, about 82% of them seen just once. V gene TRBV25-1 combines with J gene TRBJ1-2; D is uncertain. What was sequenced was PBMCs. The clonotype originates from a woman aged 30 to 39 in good health and CMV-seronegative. The CDR3 here is CASSVDWRNGYTF. For the CDR3, the DNA is TGTGCCAGCAGTGTGGATTGGAGGAATGGCTACACCTTC.